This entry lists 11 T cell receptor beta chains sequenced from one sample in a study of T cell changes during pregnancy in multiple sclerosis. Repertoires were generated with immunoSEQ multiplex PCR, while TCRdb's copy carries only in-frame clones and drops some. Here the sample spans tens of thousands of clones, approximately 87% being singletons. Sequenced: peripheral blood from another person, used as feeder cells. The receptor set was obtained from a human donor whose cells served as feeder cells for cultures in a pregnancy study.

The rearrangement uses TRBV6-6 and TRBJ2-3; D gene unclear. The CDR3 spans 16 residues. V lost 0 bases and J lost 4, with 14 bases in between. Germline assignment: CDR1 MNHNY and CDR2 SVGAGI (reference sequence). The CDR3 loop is CASSYSVAGGPDTQYF. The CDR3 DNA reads TGTGCCAGCAGTTACTCGGTGGCAGGCGGACCAGATACGCAGTATTTT.

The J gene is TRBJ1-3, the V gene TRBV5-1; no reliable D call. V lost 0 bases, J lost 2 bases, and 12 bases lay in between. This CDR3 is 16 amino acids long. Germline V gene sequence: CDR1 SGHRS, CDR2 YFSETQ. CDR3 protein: CASSLVLGIPGNTIYF. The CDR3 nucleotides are TGCGCCAGCAGCTTGGTCCTGGGGATTCCTGGAAACACCATATATTTT.

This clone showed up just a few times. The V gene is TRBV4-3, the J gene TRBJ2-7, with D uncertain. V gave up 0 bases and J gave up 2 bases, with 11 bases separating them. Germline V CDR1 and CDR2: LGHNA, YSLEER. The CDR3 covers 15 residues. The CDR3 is CASSQDLGPPYEQYF. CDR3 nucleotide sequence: TGCGCCAGCAGCCAAGATCTTGGCCCCCCCTACGAGCAGTACTTC.

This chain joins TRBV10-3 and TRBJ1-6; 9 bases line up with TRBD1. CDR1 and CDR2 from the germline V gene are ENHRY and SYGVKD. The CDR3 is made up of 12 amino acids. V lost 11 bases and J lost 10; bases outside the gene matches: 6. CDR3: CASRTGASPLHF. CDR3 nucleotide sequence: TGTGCCTCGCGGACAGGGGCCTCACCCCTCCACTTT.

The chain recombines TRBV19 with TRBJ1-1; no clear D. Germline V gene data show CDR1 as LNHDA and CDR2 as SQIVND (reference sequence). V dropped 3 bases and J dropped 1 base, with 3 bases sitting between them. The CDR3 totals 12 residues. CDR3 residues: CASSMWNTEAFF. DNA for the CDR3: TGTGCCAGTAGTATGTGGAACACTGAAGCTTTCTTT.

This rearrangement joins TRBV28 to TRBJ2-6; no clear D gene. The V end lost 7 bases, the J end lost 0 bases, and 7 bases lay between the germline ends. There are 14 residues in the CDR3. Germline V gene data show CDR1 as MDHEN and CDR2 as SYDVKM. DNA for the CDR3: TGTGCCAGCATTCCAGGCTCTGGGGCCAACGTCCTGACTTTC. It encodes CASIPGSGANVLTF.

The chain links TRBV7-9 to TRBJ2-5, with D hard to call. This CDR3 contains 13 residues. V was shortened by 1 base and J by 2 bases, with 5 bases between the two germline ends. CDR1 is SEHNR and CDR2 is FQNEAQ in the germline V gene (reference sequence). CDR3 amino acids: CASSLGVQETQYF. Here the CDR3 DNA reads TGTGCCAGCAGCTTAGGAGTACAAGAGACCCAGTACTTC. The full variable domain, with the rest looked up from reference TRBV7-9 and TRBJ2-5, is DTGVSQNPRHKITKRGQNVTFRCDPISEHNRLYWYRQTLGQGPEFLTYFQNEAQLEKSRLLSDRFSAERPKGSFSTLEIQRTEQGDSAMYLCASSLGVQETQYFGPGTRLLVL.

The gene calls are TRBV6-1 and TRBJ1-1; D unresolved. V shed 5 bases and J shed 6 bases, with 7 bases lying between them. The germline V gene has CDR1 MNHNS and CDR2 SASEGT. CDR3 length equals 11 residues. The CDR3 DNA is TGTGCCAGCAGTTACGGAGCTGAAGCTTTCTTT. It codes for CASSYGAEAFF.

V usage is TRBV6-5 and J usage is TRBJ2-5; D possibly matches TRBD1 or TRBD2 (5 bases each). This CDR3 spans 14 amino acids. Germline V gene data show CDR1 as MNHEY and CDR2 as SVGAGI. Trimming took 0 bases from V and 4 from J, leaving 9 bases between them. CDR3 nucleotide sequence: TGTGCCAGCAGTTACTCGAGGGGAGCAGAGACCCAGTACTTC. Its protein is CASSYSRGAETQYF.

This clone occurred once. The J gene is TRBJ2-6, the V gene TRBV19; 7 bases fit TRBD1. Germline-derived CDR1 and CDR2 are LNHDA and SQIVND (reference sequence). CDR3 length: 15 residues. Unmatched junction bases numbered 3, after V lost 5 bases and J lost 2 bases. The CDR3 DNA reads TGTGCCAGTAGTGTCGGGACAGCTGGGGCCAACGTCCTGACTTTC. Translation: CASSVGTAGANVLTF.

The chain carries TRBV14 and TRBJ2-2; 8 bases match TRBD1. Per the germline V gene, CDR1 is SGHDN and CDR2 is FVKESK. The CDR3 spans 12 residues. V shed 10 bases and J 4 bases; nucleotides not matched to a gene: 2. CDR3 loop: CATTGGTGELFF. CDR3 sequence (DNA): TGTGCCACCACAGGGGGCACCGGGGAGCTGTTTTTT.